These T cell receptor beta chains were read from a single sample in a study of T-cell memory formation after mild COVID-19. A single record per CDR3 protein comes from TCRdb applying MiXCR to the 5' RACE reads. The table has some 290,000 distinct CDR3 sequences, 15% to 20% seen once. Material for sequencing was PBMCs or a T cell subset sorted from them (not recorded which). These receptors were taken from a man younger than 35 who had mild COVID-19 (a few samples of this study predate the infection). Cell type and time point are not known. The CDR3 runs from the conserved cysteine through the conserved F or W. A D gene is named only where the DNA matches it firmly. Some rows have no size entry. The others give once, few or many, or a class for an expanded clone.

>TRBJ2-1|15|TRBV5-1|few|.
CASSLVTVAYNEQFF
TGCGCCAGCAGCTTGGTAACGGTCGCCTACAATGAGCAGTTCTTC
>TRBJ1-4|13|TRBV27|.|TRBD1
CASSFGQGQKLFF
TGTGCCAGCAGTTTTGGACAGGGGCAGAAACTGTTTTTT
>TRBJ2-7|15|TRBV27|once|TRBD1
CASSSMRGLMYEQYF
TGTGCCAGCAGCTCCATGAGGGGGCTCATGTACGAGCAGTACTTC
>TRBJ1-1|14|TRBV18|.|.
CASSPIGDRGEAFF
TGTGCCAGCTCACCAATAGGGGATCGAGGTGAAGCTTTCTTT
>TRBJ2-1|13|TRBV5-1|.|.
CASSLGTTNEQFF
TGCGCCAGCAGCTTGGGGACCACAAATGAGCAGTTCTTC
>TRBJ2-2|16|TRBV12-3/TRBV12-4|.|.
CASSLPEQVNTGELFF
TGTGCCAGCAGTTTACCGGAACAGGTCAACACCGGGGAGCTGTTTTTT
>TRBJ1-6|15|TRBV10-3|.|.
CAIAEFGVPNSPLHF
TGTGCCATCGCCGAGTTCGGGGTACCGAATTCACCCCTCCACTTT
>TRBJ1-5|13|TRBV4-1|few|.
CASSLGLLQPQHF
TGCGCCAGCAGCCTGGGACTGCTTCAGCCCCAGCATTTT
>TRBJ2-5|14|TRBV12-3/TRBV12-4|.|.
CASSAGPSQGTQYF
TGTGCCAGCAGTGCGGGGCCGAGTCAGGGGACCCAGTACTTC
>TRBJ2-1|12|TRBV20-1|few|.
CSAATRAHEQFF
TGCAGTGCTGCCACTAGAGCCCATGAGCAGTTCTTC
>TRBJ2-2|16|TRBV7-6|few|.
CASTLSRERGTGELFF
TGTGCCAGCACCCTCTCCCGGGAACGAGGAACCGGGGAGCTGTTTTTT
>TRBJ2-2|18|TRBV6-5|.|.
CASSYFSGTVPNTGELFF
TGTGCCAGCAGTTACTTTTCAGGGACGGTTCCGAACACCGGGGAGCTGTTTTTT